These 7 T cell receptor beta chains share one sample of origin, sequenced in a study of blood T cells in healthy people across ages. A second PCR, run for 7 to 11 cycles, used a sample-barcoded 5' primer plus a J-beta primer mix. From the 5' RACE reads, TCRdb called clonotypes with MiXCR, one entry per CDR3 protein. The table shows 600,000 to 650,000 distinct CDR3 sequences, with under 65% occurring only once. What was sequenced was blood. These receptor sequences come from a man in his fifties or sixties in good health.

The chain has TRBV7-9 and TRBJ1-1; D gene uncertain. This CDR3 comprises 11 residues. Trimming pared 1 base from V and 8 bases from J, leaving 5 bases between. Germline V gene lookup returns CDR1 SEHNR and CDR2 FQNEAQ (reference sequence). The CDR3 here is CASSLELEAFF. The CDR3 bases are TGTGCCAGCAGCTTAGAGTTGGAAGCTTTCTTT. The complete variable domain, with remaining parts taken from reference TRBV7-9 and TRBJ1-1, reads DTGVSQNPRHKITKRGQNVTFRCDPISEHNRLYWYRQTLGQGPEFLTYFQNEAQLEKSRLLSDRFSAERPKGSFSTLEIQRTEQGDSAMYLCASSLELEAFFGQGTRLTVV.

The chain links TRBV10-3 to TRBJ2-2; 9 positions agree with TRBD2. Germline CDR1 ENHRY, CDR2 SYGVKD. V lost 4 bases, J lost 3 bases, and 3 bases stayed unmatched. This CDR3 spans 15 amino acids. As DNA, the CDR3 is TGTGCCATCAGTGGTAGCGGGGGAGACACCGGGGAGCTGTTTTTT. This sequence encodes CAISGSGGDTGELFF.

The chain is built from TRBV29-1 and TRBJ1-2; weak D call: TRBD1 (6 bases). The CDR3 has 14 residues. V was shortened by 3 bases and J by 5 bases, with 16 bases between the two germline ends. Germline V gives CDR1 SQVTM, CDR2 ANQGSEA. CDR3: CSVDSTGSVYGYTF. The CDR3 DNA is TGCAGCGTTGATAGCACAGGGTCGGTATATGGCTACACCTTC.

On this clonotype: At one end the junction does not follow the germline gene, possibly because of a read error. This chain joins TRBV27 and TRBJ2-5, with unresolved D. The CDR3 has 14 residues. Germline V gene lookup returns CDR1 MNHEY and CDR2 SMNVEV (reference sequence). CDR3 sequence: CAGSPRGGQETQYF. The CDR3 DNA is TGTGCCGGCAGCCCCAGAGGTGGGCAAGAGACCCAGTACTTC.

For the CDR3, the DNA is TGTGCCAGCAGTCGACTGACACTGGGAAATGAGCAGTTCTTC. This gives the protein CASSRLTLGNEQFF. The chain employs TRBV5-6 and TRBJ2-1, with no clear D. CDR1 is SGHDT and CDR2 is YYEEEE in the germline V gene. The V end was cut by 5 bases, the J end by 7 bases, with 16 bases between. CDR3 size: 14 residues.

The chain has TRBV5-4 and TRBJ2-7; TRBD2 matches 8 bases. The assigned J gene may be wrong: the sequence end matches TRBJ2-5 better. CDR3 length: 15 amino acids. CDR1 SGHNT and CDR2 YYREEE come from the germline V gene (reference sequence). The CDR3 nucleotides are TGTGCCAGCAGCTTGGCCCTTACTAGCGGAGAGACCCAGTACTTC. Translation: CASSLALTSGETQYF.

V and J are TRBV2 and TRBJ2-7; D remains unclear. The CDR3 contains 12 residues. With 6 bases removed from V and 6 bases from J, the gap between germline ends came to 12 bases. Germline-derived CDR1 and CDR2 are SNHLY and FYNNEI. The CDR3 DNA follows: TGTGCCAGCAGCACCATGGTAGGCGAGCAGTACTTC. This translates into CASSTMVGEQYF.